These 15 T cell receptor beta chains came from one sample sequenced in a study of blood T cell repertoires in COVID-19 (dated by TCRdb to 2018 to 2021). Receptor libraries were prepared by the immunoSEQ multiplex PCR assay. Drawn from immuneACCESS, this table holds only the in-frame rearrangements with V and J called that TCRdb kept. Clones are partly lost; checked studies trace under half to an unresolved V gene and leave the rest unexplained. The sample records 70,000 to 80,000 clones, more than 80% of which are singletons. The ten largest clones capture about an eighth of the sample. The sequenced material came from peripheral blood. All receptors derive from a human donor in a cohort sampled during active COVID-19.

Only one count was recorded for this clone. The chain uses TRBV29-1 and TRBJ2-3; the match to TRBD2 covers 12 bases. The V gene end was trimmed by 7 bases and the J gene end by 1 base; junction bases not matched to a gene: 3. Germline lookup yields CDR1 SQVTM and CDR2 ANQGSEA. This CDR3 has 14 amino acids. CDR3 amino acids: CSGWTSGGTDTQYF. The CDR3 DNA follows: TGCAGCGGATGGACTAGCGGGGGCACAGATACGCAGTATTTT.

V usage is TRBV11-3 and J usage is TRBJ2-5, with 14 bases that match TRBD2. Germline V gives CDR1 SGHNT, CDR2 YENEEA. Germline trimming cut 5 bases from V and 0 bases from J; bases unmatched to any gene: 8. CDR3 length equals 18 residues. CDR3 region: CASSPGTSGGPYQETQYF. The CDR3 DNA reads TGTGCCAGCAGCCCTGGGACTAGCGGGGGACCTTACCAAGAGACCCAGTACTTC. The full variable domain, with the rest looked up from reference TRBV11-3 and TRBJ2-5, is EAGVVQSPRYKIIEKKQPVAFWCNPISGHNTLYWYLQNLGQGPELLIRYENEEAVDDSQLPKDRFSAERLKGVDSTLKIQPAELGDSAVYLCASSPGTSGGPYQETQYFGPGTRLLVL.

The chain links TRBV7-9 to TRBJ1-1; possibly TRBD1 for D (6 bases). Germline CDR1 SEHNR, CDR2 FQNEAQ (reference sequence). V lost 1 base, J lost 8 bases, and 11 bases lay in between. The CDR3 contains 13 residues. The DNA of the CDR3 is TGTGCCAGCAGCTTAGAAGGGGGGGCCGAAGCTTTCTTT. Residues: CASSLEGGAEAFF.

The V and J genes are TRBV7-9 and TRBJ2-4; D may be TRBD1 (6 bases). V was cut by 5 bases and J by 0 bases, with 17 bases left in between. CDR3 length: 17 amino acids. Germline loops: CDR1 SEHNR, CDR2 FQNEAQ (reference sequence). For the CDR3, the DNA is TGTGCCAGCAGCCCTGTGGAGACAGGCCTAGCCAAAAACATTCAGTACTTC. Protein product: CASSPVETGLAKNIQYF.

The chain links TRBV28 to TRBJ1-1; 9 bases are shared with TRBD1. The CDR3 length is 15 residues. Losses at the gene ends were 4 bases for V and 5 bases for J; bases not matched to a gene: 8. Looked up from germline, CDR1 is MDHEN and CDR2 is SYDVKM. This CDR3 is CASSSPNRGRTEAFF. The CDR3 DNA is TGTGCCAGCAGTTCTCCAAACAGGGGGCGGACTGAAGCTTTCTTT.

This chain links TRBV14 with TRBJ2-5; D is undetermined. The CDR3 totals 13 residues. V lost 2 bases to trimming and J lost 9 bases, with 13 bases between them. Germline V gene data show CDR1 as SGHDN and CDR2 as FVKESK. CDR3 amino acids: CASSQRLPSAQYF. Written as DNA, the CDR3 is TGTGCCAGCAGCCAACGACTGCCCTCGGCCCAGTACTTC.

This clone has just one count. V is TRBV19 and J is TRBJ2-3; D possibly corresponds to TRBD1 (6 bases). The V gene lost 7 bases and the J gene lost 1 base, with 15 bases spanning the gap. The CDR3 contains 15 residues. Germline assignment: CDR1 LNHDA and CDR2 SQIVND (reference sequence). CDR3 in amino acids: CASTQGQGRTDTQYF. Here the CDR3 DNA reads TGTGCCAGTACCCAGGGTCAGGGGCGCACAGATACGCAGTATTTT. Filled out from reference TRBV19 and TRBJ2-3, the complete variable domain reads DGGITQSPKYLFRKEGQNVTLSCEQNLNHDAMYWYRQDPGQGLRLIYYSQIVNDFQKGDIAEGYSVSREKKESFPLTVTSAQKNPTAFYLCASTQGQGRTDTQYFGPGTRLTVL.

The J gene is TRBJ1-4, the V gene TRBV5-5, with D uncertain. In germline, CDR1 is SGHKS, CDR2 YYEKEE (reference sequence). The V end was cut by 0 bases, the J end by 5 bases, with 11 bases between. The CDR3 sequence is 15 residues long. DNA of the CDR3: TGTGCCAGCAGCTTGGTGTCGACCGGGAATGAAAAACTGTTTTTT. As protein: CASSLVSTGNEKLFF.

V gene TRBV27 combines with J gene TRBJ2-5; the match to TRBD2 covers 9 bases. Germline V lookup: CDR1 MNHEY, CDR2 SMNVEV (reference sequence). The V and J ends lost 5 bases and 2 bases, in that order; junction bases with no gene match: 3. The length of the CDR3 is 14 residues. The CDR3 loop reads CASSSLAGQETQYF. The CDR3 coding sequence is TGTGCCAGCAGTAGCCTAGCGGGGCAAGAGACCCAGTACTTC.

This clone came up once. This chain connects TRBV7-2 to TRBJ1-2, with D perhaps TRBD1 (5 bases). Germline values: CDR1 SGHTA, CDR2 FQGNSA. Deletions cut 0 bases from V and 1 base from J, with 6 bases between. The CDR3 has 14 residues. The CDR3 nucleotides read TGTGCCAGCAGCTTAGCACAGGTTAACTATGGCTACACCTTC. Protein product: CASSLAQVNYGYTF.

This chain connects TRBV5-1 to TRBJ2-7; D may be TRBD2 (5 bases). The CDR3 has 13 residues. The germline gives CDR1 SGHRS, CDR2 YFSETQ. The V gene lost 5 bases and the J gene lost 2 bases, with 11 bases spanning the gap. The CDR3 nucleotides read TGCGCCAGCAGAGCGGAGGAGACCTACGAGCAGTACTTC. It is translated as CASRAEETYEQYF.

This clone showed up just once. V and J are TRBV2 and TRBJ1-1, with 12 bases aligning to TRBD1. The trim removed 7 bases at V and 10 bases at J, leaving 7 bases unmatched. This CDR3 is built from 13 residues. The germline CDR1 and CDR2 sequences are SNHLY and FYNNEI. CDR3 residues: CASNPGQGAGAFF. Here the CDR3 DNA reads TGTGCCAGCAACCCGGGACAGGGGGCTGGAGCTTTCTTT.

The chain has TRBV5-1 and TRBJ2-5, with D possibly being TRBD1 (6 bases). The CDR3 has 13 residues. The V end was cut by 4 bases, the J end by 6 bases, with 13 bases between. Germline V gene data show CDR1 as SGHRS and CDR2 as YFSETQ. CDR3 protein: CASSRAQGQTQYF. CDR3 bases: TGCGCCAGCAGCCGAGCACAGGGTCAGACCCAGTACTTC.

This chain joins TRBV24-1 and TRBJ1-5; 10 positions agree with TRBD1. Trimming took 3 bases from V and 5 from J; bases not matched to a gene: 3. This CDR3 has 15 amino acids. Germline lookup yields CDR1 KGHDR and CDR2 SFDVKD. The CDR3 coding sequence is TGTGCCACCAGTGATCGGACAGGGGGTGATCAGCCCCAGCATTTT. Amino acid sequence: CATSDRTGGDQPQHF.

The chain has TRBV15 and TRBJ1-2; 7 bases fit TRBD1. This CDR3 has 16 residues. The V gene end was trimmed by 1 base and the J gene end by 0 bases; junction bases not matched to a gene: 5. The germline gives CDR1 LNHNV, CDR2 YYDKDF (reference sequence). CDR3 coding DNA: TGTGCCACCAGCAGAGGGGGGACAGAGACTAACTATGGCTACACCTTC. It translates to CATSRGGTETNYGYTF.